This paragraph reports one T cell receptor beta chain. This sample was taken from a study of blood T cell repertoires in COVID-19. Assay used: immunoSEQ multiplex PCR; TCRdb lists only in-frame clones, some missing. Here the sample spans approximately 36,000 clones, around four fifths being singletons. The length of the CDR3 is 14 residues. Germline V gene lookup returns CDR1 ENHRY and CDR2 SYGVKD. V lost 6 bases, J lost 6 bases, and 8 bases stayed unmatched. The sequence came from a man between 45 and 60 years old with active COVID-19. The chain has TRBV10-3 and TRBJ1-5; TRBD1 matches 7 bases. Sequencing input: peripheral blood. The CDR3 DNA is TGTGCCATCAGCGACCAAGACAGGGCTCAGCCCCAGCATTTT. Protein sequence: CAISDQDRAQPQHF.